The 22 T cell receptor beta chains given below trace back to one sample, sequenced in a study of CD8+ T cells in alopecia areata. The sequencing template was cDNA reverse transcribed from extracted RNA. The method was immunoSEQ multiplex PCR; TCRdb's version includes in-frame clones alone and lacks a portion of them. The table has about 34,000 clones, 55% seen once. The sequenced material came from NKG2D-high CD8+ T cells sorted from blood. The receptors were gathered from a human donor with alopecia areata.

The chain recombines TRBV9 with TRBJ2-7, with D perhaps being TRBD1 or TRBD2 (7 bases each). V lost 4 bases and J 4 bases, leaving 18 bases between the germline ends. Germline V gene lookup returns CDR1 SGDLS and CDR2 YYNGEE. The CDR3 is 15 amino acids. DNA for the CDR3: TGTGCCAGCAGCCCTAGCGGCAGGGGGTTTTACGAGCAGTACTTC. It is translated as CASSPSGRGFYEQYF.

The rearrangement uses TRBV19 and TRBJ1-2; D is undetermined. Germline V gene lookup returns CDR1 LNHDA and CDR2 SQIVND (reference sequence). Trimming removed 0 bases from V and 7 bases from J, with 18 bases in between. The CDR3 has 16 residues. Written as DNA, the CDR3 is TGTGCCAGTAGTATAGATTCCACGGGAATAGCTGGTGGCTACACCTTC. Its translation: CASSIDSTGIAGGYTF.

The chain uses TRBV27 and TRBJ2-1; no firm D call. The ends were cut back, 3 bases at V and 2 bases at J, with 11 bases in the middle. CDR1 is MNHEY and CDR2 is SMNVEV in the germline V gene (reference sequence). The CDR3 extends over 15 amino acids. This CDR3 is CASSFLPLAYNEQFF. The CDR3 DNA reads as TGTGCCAGCAGTTTCCTACCCCTAGCCTACAATGAGCAGTTCTTC.

This clone has more than one count but fewer than ten. CDR3: CASKGTGSTGELFF. The CDR3 DNA reads as TGTGCCAGCAAAGGGACAGGGAGCACCGGGGAGCTGTTTTTT. The rearrangement uses TRBV2 and TRBJ2-2, with 9 bases matching TRBD1. Per the germline V gene, CDR1 is SNHLY and CDR2 is FYNNEI. The J segment lost 4 bases and the V segment lost 7 bases, leaving 4 bases of the junction unmatched. The CDR3 is 14 residues long.

This clone has more than one count but fewer than ten. The V call is TRBV29-1, the J call TRBJ2-1; 12 bases are shared with TRBD2. CDR3 length: 15 residues. CDR1 SQVTM and CDR2 ANQGSEA come from the germline V gene. The V and J ends lost 2 bases and 8 bases, in that order; junction bases with no gene match: 7. For the CDR3, the DNA is TGCAGCGTTGAACACAGGACTAGCGGGATCTATGAGCAGTTCTTC. Its translation is CSVEHRTSGIYEQFF.

The V gene is TRBV4-1, the J gene TRBJ2-2; weak D call: TRBD2 (6 bases). The CDR3 runs 15 residues. The V gene's germline CDR1 is MGHRA and CDR2 YSYEKL. Trimming stripped 4 bases from V and 3 bases from J, with 12 bases between. This chain's CDR3 is CASSRRGGDTGELFF. CDR3 bases: TGCGCCAGCAGCCGTAGGGGCGGGGACACCGGGGAGCTGTTTTTT.

A word on this clone: The sample holds other DNA sequences that translate to the same CDR3. The V call is TRBV30, the J call TRBJ1-2, with TRBD1 as a possible D gene (5 bases). Germline V gives CDR1 GTSNPN, CDR2 SVGIG (reference sequence). The CDR3 totals 12 residues. Trimming took off 2 bases at V and 8 bases at J, with 12 bases between the two ends. This CDR3 reads CAWSLTGEGYTF. The CDR3 DNA reads TGTGCCTGGAGTCTTACAGGAGAAGGCTACACCTTC.

This sequence joins TRBV5-1 and TRBJ1-5, with D unresolved. Germline CDR1 and CDR2: SGHRS and YFSETQ. The CDR3 is made up of 13 amino acids. Trimming pared 2 bases from V and 6 bases from J, leaving 9 bases between. CDR3 sequence reads: CASSFGGSQPQHF. DNA of the CDR3: TGCGCCAGCAGCTTTGGAGGAAGTCAGCCCCAGCATTTT.

There are a few counts of this clone. V gene TRBV23-1 combines with J gene TRBJ2-2; 7 bases agree with TRBD1. TRBV23-1 is treated as an ORF (open reading frame) with a function not yet certain. The CDR3 extends over 15 amino acids. V lost 8 bases and J lost 1; bases outside the gene matches: 7. In DNA form, the CDR3 reads TGCGCCAGCGGACCAGGGGACAGGAACACCGGGGAGCTGTTTTTT. Translation: CASGPGDRNTGELFF.

This clone was recorded a few times. The V and J genes are TRBV2 and TRBJ1-1; D gene unclear. The CDR3 runs to 11 residues. Trimming took off 7 bases at V and 6 bases at J, with 9 bases between the two ends. Germline V gene lookup returns CDR1 SNHLY and CDR2 FYNNEI. In nucleotides, the CDR3 is TGTGCCAGCATTGGGAAGGCTGAAGCTTTCTTT. Encoded protein: CASIGKAEAFF.

This chain connects TRBV5-1 to TRBJ1-6; D unclear. Germline CDR1 and CDR2: SGHRS and YFSETQ. V lost 0 bases and J 0 bases, leaving 10 bases between the germline ends. The CDR3 contains 17 residues. CDR3 coding DNA: TGCGCCAGCAGCTTGGGACGCCTGGGCTCCTATAATTCACCCCTCCACTTT. It is translated as CASSLGRLGSYNSPLHF.

The chain couples TRBV7-9 to TRBJ2-2, with 9 bases identical to TRBD2. The trim removed 1 base at V and 4 bases at J, leaving 13 bases unmatched. CDR3 length: 19 residues. The germline CDR1 and CDR2 sequences are SEHNR and FQNEAQ (reference sequence). The CDR3: CASSLDPAAGGPFTGELFF. CDR3 bases: TGTGCCAGCAGCTTAGACCCGGCGGCGGGAGGGCCTTTCACCGGGGAGCTGTTTTTT.

CDR3 loop: CASSHRSGLAGGYEQYF. The CDR3 DNA follows: TGTGCCAGCAGTCACCGGTCAGGACTAGCGGGAGGATACGAGCAGTACTTC. The V call is TRBV28, the J call TRBJ2-7, with 14 bases lining up with TRBD2. The germline V gene encodes CDR1 MDHEN and CDR2 SYDVKM. The V segment lost 5 bases and the J segment 4 bases; nucleotides outside the gene matches: 10. CDR3 size: 17 residues. The full variable domain, with the rest looked up from reference TRBV28 and TRBJ2-7, is DVKVTQSSRYLVKRTGEKVFLECVQDMDHENMFWYRQDPGLGLRLIYFSYDVKMKEKGDIPEGYSVSREKKERFSLILESASTNQTSMYLCASSHRSGLAGGYEQYFGPGTRLTVT.

This clone was counted once. The chain's CDR3 is CASSLNRQETQYF. CDR3 in DNA: TGTGCCAGCAGTTTAAACAGGCAAGAGACCCAGTACTTC. The V call is TRBV28, the J call TRBJ2-5; D is perhaps TRBD1 (5 bases). The V end lost 2 bases, the J end lost 2 bases, and 6 bases lay between the germline ends. The CDR3 extends over 13 amino acids. Germline assignment: CDR1 MDHEN and CDR2 SYDVKM. Variable domain in full (rest from reference TRBV28 and TRBJ2-5): DVKVTQSSRYLVKRTGEKVFLECVQDMDHENMFWYRQDPGLGLRLIYFSYDVKMKEKGDIPEGYSVSREKKERFSLILESASTNQTSMYLCASSLNRQETQYFGPGTRLLVL.

This clone was seen a single time. The chain is built from TRBV7-6 and TRBJ1-1, with a weak D call TRBD1 (5 bases). The CDR3 totals 13 residues. Germline V gene lookup returns CDR1 SGHVS and CDR2 FNYEAQ. V was clipped by 4 bases and J by 5 bases, with 11 bases between them. The CDR3 loop is CASSSSGRTEAFF. DNA for the CDR3: TGTGCCAGCAGCTCATCAGGGAGGACTGAAGCTTTCTTT.

For the CDR3, the DNA is TGTGCCAGCAGCTTAGATTGGGATGGCTACACCTTC. It yields the protein CASSLDWDGYTF. This sequence joins TRBV7-9 and TRBJ1-2; D not resolved. With 1 base removed from V and 6 bases from J, the gap between germline ends came to 6 bases. This CDR3 is built from 12 residues. Germline-derived CDR1 and CDR2 are SEHNR and FQNEAQ (reference sequence). Using reference TRBV7-9 and TRBJ1-2 for the parts outside the CDR3, the full variable domain is DTGVSQNPRHKITKRGQNVTFRCDPISEHNRLYWYRQTLGQGPEFLTYFQNEAQLEKSRLLSDRFSAERPKGSFSTLEIQRTEQGDSAMYLCASSLDWDGYTFGSGTRLTVV.

The CDR3 bases are TGTGCCAGCAGCTTCACCAATGAAAAACTGTTTTTT. This encodes CASSFTNEKLFF. The chain is built from TRBV7-9 and TRBJ1-4, with D uncertain. The germline CDR1 and CDR2 sequences are SEHNR and FQNEAQ (reference sequence). The CDR3 runs 12 residues. V lost 3 bases to trimming and J lost 5 bases, with 4 bases between them.

This rearrangement joins TRBV2 to TRBJ2-3; 7 positions agree with TRBD2. Germline values: CDR1 SNHLY, CDR2 FYNNEI. CDR3 length: 13 amino acids. Unmatched junction bases numbered 4, after V lost 8 bases and J lost 2 bases. In DNA, the CDR3 is TGTGCCAGCCCCAGCGGGATCACAGATACGCAGTATTTT. Translating gives CASPSGITDTQYF.

This clone was detected only once. J is TRBJ1-2 and V is TRBV9, with 8 positions matching TRBD1. The CDR3 runs 13 residues. J gave up 3 bases and V 3 bases, and 1 base lay outside the gene matches. In germline, CDR1 is SGDLS, CDR2 YYNGEE. The CDR3 is CASSEGQDYGYTF. The CDR3 nucleotides are TGTGCCAGCAGCGAGGGACAGGACTATGGCTACACCTTC. Drawing the rest from reference TRBV9 and TRBJ1-2, the complete variable domain is DSGVTQTPKHLITATGQRVTLRCSPRSGDLSVYWYQQSLDQGLQFLIQYYNGEERAKGNILERFSAQQFPDLHSELNLSSLELGDSALYFCASSEGQDYGYTFGSGTRLTVV.

The chain is built from TRBV27 and TRBJ2-7; 7 bases match TRBD1. The CDR3 consists of 16 residues. Germline loops: CDR1 MNHEY, CDR2 SMNVEV (reference sequence). V lost 5 bases, J lost 3 bases, and 13 bases stayed unmatched. In nucleotides, the CDR3 is TGTGCCAGCAGTCCAATCCAGGGGGAACTTAGCTACGAGCAGTACTTC. Residues: CASSPIQGELSYEQYF.

The rearrangement uses TRBV9 and TRBJ2-6; D is perhaps TRBD1 or TRBD2 (5 bases each). The V gene lost 1 base and the J gene lost 4 bases, with 15 bases spanning the gap. Germline V gene lookup returns CDR1 SGDLS and CDR2 YYNGEE. This CDR3 comprises 17 residues. CDR3 in DNA: TGTGCCAGCAGCGTACCCTTGAGGGGCCAAGGGGCCAACGTCCTGACTTTC. This sequence encodes CASSVPLRGQGANVLTF.

This rearrangement joins TRBV9 to TRBJ2-7, with 10 bases lining up with TRBD1. This CDR3 spans 13 amino acids. With 4 bases clipped from V and 8 bases from J, the junction kept 6 bases outside the gene matches. Germline lookup yields CDR1 SGDLS and CDR2 YYNGEE. CDR3 sequence (DNA): TGTGCCAGCAGCAACCCGGGACAGGGGAAGCAGTACTTC. Its translation is CASSNPGQGKQYF.